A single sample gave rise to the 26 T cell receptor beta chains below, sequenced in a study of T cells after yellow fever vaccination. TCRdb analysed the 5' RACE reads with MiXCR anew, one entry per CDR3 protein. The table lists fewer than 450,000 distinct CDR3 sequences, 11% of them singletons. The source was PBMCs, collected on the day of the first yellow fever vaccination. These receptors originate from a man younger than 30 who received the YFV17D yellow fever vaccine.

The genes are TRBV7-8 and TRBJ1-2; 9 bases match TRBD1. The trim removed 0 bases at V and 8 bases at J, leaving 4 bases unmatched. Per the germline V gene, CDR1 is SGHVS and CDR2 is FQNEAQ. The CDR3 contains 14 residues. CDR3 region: CASSLAGQGTGYTF. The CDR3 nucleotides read TGTGCCAGCAGCTTAGCCGGACAGGGGACAGGCTACACCTTC.

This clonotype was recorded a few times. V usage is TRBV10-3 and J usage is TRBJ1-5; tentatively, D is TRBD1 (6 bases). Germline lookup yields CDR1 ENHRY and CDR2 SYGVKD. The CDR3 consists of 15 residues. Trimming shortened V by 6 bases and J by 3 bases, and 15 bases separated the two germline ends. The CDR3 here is CAISRGPGANQPQHF. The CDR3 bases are TGTGCCATCAGCCGTGGCCCAGGGGCCAATCAGCCCCAGCATTTT.

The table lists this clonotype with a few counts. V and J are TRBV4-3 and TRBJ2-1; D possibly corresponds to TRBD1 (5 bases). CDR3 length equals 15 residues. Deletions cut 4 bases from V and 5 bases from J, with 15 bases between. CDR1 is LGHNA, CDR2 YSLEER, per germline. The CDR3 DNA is TGCGCCAGCAGCCCCAATTGGGGCGAGCACAATGAGCAGTTCTTC. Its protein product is CASSPNWGEHNEQFF.

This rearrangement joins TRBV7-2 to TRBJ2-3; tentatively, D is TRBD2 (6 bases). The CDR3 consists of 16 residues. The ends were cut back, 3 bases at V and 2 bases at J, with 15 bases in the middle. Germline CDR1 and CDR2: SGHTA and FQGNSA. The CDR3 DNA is TGTGCCAGCAGCTTCCACAGGCGGGGTAACACAGATACGCAGTATTTT. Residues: CASSFHRRGNTDTQYF.

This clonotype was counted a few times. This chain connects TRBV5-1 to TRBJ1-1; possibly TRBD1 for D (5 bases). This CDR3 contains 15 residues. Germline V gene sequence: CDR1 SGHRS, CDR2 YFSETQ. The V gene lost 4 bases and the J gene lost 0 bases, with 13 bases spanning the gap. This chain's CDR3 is CASSPGQGMNTEAFF. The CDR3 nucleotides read TGCGCCAGCAGCCCAGGGCAGGGCATGAACACTGAAGCTTTCTTT.

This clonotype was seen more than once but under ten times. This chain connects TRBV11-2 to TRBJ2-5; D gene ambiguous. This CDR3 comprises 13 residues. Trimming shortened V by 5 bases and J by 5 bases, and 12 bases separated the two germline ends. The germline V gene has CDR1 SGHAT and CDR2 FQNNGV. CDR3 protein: CASSPIDPETQYF. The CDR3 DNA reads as TGTGCCAGCAGCCCCATCGACCCCGAGACCCAGTACTTC.

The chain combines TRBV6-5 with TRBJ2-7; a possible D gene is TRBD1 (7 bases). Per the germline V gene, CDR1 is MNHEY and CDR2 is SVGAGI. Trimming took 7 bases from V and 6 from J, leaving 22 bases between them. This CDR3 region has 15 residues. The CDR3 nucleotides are TGTGCCAGCACTTTGAGGGGGGACAGCCCTTTCGAGCAGTACTTC. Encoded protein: CASTLRGDSPFEQYF.

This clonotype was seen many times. The CDR3 coding sequence is TGTGCCAGCAGCTGGGACACCAACACTGAAGCTTTCTTT. Protein sequence: CASSWDTNTEAFF. The rearrangement joins TRBV5-8 to TRBJ1-1; tentative D call: TRBD1 (6 bases). Trimming cost V 3 bases and J 2 bases, with 8 bases left between them. Germline V lookup: CDR1 SGHTS, CDR2 YDEGEE. CDR3 length equals 13 residues.

The chain's CDR3 is CASNSGGGSNQPQHF. The CDR3 coding sequence is TGTGCCAGCAATTCGGGGGGCGGTAGCAATCAGCCCCAGCATTTT. The chain employs TRBV28 and TRBJ1-5; perhaps TRBD1 as D (6 bases). V was trimmed by 7 bases and J by 0 bases, leaving 13 bases between them. The CDR3 totals 15 residues. Germline values: CDR1 MDHEN, CDR2 SYDVKM.

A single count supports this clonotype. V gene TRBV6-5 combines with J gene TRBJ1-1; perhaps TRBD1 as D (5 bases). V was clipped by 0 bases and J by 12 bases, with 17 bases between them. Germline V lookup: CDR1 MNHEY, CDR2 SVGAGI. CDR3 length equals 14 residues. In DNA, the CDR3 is TGTGCCAGCAGTTACTCGTCGGGGCAGGGAGAGACTTTCTTT. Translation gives CASSYSSGQGETFF.

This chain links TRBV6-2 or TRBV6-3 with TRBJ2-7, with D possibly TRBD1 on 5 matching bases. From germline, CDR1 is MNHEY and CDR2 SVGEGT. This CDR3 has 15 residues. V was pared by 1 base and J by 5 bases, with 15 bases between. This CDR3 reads CASSYLQGVYNEQYF. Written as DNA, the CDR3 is TGTGCCAGCAGTTACTTACAAGGGGTCTACAACGAGCAGTACTTC.

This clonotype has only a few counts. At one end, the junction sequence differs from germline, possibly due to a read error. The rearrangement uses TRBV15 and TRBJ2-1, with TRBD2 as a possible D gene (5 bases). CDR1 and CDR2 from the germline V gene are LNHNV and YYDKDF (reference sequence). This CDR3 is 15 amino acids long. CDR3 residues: CATSRERQNYNEQFF. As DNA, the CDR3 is TGTGCCACCAGCCGAGAGCGGCAAAACTACAATGAGCAGTTCTTC.

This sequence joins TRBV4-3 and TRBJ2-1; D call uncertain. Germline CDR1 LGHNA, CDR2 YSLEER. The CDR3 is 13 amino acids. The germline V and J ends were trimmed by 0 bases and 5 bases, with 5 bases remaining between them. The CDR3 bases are TGCGCCAGCAGCCAAGAAATAGACAATGAGCAGTTCTTC. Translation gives CASSQEIDNEQFF.

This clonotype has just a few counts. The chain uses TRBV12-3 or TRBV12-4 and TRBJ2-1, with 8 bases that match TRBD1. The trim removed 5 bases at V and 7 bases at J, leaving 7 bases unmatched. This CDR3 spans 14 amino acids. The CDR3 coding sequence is TGTGCCAGCAGTCAACAGGGGGGAGTGAATGAGCAGTTCTTC. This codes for CASSQQGGVNEQFF.

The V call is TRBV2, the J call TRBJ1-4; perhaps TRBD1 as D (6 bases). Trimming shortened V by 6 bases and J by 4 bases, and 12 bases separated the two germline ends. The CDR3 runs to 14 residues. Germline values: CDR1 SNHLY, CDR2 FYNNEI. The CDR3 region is CASRETGHNEKLFF. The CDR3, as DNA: TGTGCCAGCAGAGAGACAGGCCATAATGAAAAACTGTTTTTT.

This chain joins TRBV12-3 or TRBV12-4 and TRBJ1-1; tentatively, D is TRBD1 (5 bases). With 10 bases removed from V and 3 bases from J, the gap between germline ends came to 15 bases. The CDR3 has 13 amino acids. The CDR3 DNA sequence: TGTGCCACCGCTAAGGGGTTGCACACTGAAGCTTTCTTT. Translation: CATAKGLHTEAFF.

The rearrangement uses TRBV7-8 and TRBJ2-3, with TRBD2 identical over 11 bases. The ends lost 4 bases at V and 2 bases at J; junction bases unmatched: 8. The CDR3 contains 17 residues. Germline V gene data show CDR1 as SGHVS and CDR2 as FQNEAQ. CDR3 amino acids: CASSYPLLAGATDTQYF. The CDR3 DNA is TGTGCCAGCAGCTACCCCCTACTAGCGGGGGCCACAGATACGCAGTATTTT.

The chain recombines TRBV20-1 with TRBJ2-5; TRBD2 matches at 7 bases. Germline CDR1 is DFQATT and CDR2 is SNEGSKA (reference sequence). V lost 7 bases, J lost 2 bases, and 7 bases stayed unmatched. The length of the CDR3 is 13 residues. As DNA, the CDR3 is TGCAGTGGGGTCCCCGGGGGGCAAGAGACCCAGTACTTC. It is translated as CSGVPGGQETQYF.

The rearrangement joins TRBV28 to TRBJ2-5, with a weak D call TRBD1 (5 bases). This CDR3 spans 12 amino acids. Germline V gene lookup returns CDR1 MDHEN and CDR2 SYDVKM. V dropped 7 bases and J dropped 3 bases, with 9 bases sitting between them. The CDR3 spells CASNIGEETQYF. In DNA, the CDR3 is TGTGCCAGCAACATAGGGGAAGAGACCCAGTACTTC.

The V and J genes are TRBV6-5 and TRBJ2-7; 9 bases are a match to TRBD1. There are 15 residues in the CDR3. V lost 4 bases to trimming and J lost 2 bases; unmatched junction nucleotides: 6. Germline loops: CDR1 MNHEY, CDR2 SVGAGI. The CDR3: CASSSRDRAAYEQYV. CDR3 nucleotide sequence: TGTGCCAGCAGTTCCCGGGACAGGGCAGCCTACGAGCAGTACGTC.

DNA of the CDR3: TGTGCCAGCAGCCAAGATCTTGGGGCTGAGCAGTTCTTC. Translated: CASSQDLGAEQFF. The chain uses TRBV4-2 and TRBJ2-1; D might be TRBD1 (5 bases). This CDR3 is 13 amino acids long. Germline CDR1 reads LGHNA; CDR2 reads YNFKEQ. The ends were cut back, 0 bases at V and 9 bases at J, with 9 bases in the middle.

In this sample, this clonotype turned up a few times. This CDR3 reads CASSASGGALTEQFF. CDR3 DNA sequence: TGTGCCAGCTCTGCGAGCGGGGGGGCCCTAACTGAGCAGTTCTTC. The chain is built from TRBV18 and TRBJ2-1, with TRBD2 identical over 10 bases. CDR1 is KGHSH and CDR2 is LQKENI in the germline V gene. There are 15 residues in the CDR3. The trim removed 6 bases at V and 9 bases at J, leaving 11 bases unmatched.

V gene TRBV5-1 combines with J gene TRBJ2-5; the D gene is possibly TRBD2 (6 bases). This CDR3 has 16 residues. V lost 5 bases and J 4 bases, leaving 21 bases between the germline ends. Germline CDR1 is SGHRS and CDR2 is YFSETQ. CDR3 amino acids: CASSLPTGAGRETQYF. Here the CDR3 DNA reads TGCGCCAGCAGTCTCCCAACGGGAGCTGGGAGAGAGACCCAGTACTTC.

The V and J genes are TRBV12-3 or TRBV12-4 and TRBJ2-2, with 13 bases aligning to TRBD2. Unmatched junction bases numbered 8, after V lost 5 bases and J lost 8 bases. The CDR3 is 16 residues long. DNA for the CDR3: TGTGCCAGCAGTCCGCCACTAGCGGGGGGGCCTGGGGAGCTGTTTTTT. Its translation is CASSPPLAGGPGELFF.

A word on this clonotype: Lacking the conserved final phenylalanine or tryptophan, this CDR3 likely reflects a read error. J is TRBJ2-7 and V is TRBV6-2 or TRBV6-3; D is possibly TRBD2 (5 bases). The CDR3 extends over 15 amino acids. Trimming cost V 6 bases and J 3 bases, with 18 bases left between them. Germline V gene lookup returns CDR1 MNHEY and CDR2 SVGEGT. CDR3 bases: TGTGCCAGCAGATCCGGGGTACTAAGTTTCTACGAGCAGTACATC. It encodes CASRSGVLSFYEQYI.

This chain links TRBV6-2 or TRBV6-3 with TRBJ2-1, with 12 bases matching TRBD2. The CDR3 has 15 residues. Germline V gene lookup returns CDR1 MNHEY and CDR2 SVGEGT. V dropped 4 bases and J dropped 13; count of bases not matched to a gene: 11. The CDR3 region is CASSLRTSGVLGQFF. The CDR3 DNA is TGTGCCAGCAGTTTGCGGACTAGCGGGGTCCTTGGACAGTTCTTC.